A selection of T cell receptor beta chains follows, all from one sample in a study of shared clonotypes between healthy human individuals. Libraries were prepared by immunoSEQ multiplex PCR; TCRdb keeps only in-frame clonotypes and omits some of them. The sample has under 1 million clones; about 92% are singletons. The sample consisted of naive CD8+ T cells sorted from blood. These receptors came from a man aged 30 to 45 in good health. CDR3s include the opening cysteine and the closing phenylalanine or tryptophan. A D gene is named only where the DNA matches it firmly. The size entry is marked missing in some rows and otherwise reads once, few, many or a size class.

j_call clone_size d_call v_call cdr3_aa cdr3_nt
TRBJ2-3 NA NA TRBV5-1 CASSLVGRRGTDTQYF TGCGCCAGCAGCTTGGTCGGTAGGAGGGGTACAGATACGCAGTATTTT
TRBJ2-7 NA NA TRBV7-9 CASSSTTGRLIDYEQYF TGTGCCAGCAGCTCAACAACGGGTCGTTTAATAGACTACGAGCAGTACTTC
TRBJ2-1 NA TRBD1 TRBV5-1 CASSTEQGAYNEQFF TGCGCCAGCAGCACAGAACAGGGGGCATACAATGAGCAGTTCTTC
TRBJ2-1 once NA TRBV5-1 CATSSGARNEQFF TGCGCCACCTCTTCTGGGGCCAGGAATGAGCAGTTCTTC
TRBJ2-7 NA NA TRBV5-4 CASSSRGSYEQYF TGTGCCAGCAGCTCCAGGGGCTCCTACGAGCAGTACTTC
TRBJ2-1 NA NA TRBV10-1 CASSELGGGHEQFF TGCGCCAGCAGTGAGTTAGGCGGCGGACATGAGCAGTTCTTC
TRBJ2-5 few TRBD2 TRBV6-1 CASSELSGSGETQYF TGTGCCAGCAGTGAACTAAGCGGGAGCGGGGAGACCCAGTACTTC
TRBJ2-3 NA NA TRBV12-1 CASSLPTSDTTDTQYF TGTGCCAGCAGCTTACCGACTAGCGATACCACAGATACGCAGTATTTT
TRBJ2-3 NA NA TRBV7-6 CAVSAPLTDTQYF TGTGCCGTCAGCGCCCCTTTGACAGATACGCAGTATTTT
TRBJ2-3 NA TRBD1 TRBV30 CAGRTGTGNTDTQYF TGTGCCGGAAGGACCGGGACAGGGAACACAGATACGCAGTATTTT
TRBJ2-5 NA TRBD1 TRBV7-9 CASSLGTGQETQYF TGTGCCAGCAGCTTAGGGACAGGTCAAGAGACCCAGTACTTC
TRBJ2-1 few TRBD2 TRBV29-1 CSVEGLAGYNEQFF TGCAGCGTTGAGGGACTAGCGGGTTACAATGAGCAGTTCTTC
TRBJ1-4 once TRBD1 TRBV11-2 CASSAGQGSEKLFF TGTGCCAGCAGCGCGGGACAGGGTAGCGAAAAACTGTTTTTT
TRBJ2-7 NA TRBD1 TRBV25-1 CASSEPTGSLDEQYF TGTGCCAGCAGTGAACCGACAGGGAGCCTAGACGAGCAGTACTTC
TRBJ1-5 NA TRBD1 TRBV28 CASSRGTGVLMPQHF TGTGCCAGCAGTAGGGGGACAGGGGTTTTGATGCCCCAGCATTTT
TRBJ1-5 NA NA TRBV10-2 CASSERGGSGPQHF TGCGCCAGCAGTGAGAGGGGGGGTTCAGGACCCCAGCATTTT
TRBJ2-1 NA TRBD2 TRBV7-8 CASSRGAGGPSNEQFF TGTGCCAGCAGCAGGGGGGCGGGAGGGCCGTCCAATGAGCAGTTCTTC
TRBJ2-1 once NA TRBV7-8 CASSSLAPIAARNEQFF TGTGCCAGCAGCTCTCTAGCGCCCATAGCTGCCCGTAATGAGCAGTTCTTC
TRBJ2-2 NA NA TRBV6-6 CASSSGPTGELFF TGTGCCAGCAGTTCAGGACCCACCGGGGAGCTGTTTTTT
TRBJ2-1 NA NA TRBV9 CASSGDDGDNEQFF TGTGCCAGCAGCGGAGACGACGGAGACAATGAGCAGTTCTTC
TRBJ1-1 NA NA TRBV27 CASTPAGANTEAFF TGTGCCAGCACCCCTGCGGGAGCAAACACTGAAGCTTTCTTT
TRBJ1-5 NA NA TRBV10-3 CAISGADSNQPQHF TGTGCCATCAGTGGAGCGGATAGCAATCAGCCCCAGCATTTT
TRBJ1-4 once TRBD1 TRBV28 CASALPGQEDEKLFF TGTGCCAGCGCCCTCCCGGGACAGGAGGATGAAAAACTGTTTTTT
TRBJ2-7 once NA TRBV6-1 CASSENRGSYEQYF TGTGCCAGCAGTGAGAACCGGGGCTCCTACGAGCAGTACTTC
TRBJ1-3 NA NA TRBV9 CASSGSGVSGNTIYF TGTGCCAGCAGCGGGAGCGGGGTCTCTGGAAACACCATATATTTT
TRBJ2-2 NA NA TRBV15 CATSSLLGQNTGELFF TGTGCCACCAGCAGCCTCCTAGGACAAAACACCGGGGAGCTGTTTTTT
TRBJ2-7 few NA TRBV7-9 CASSKDSSYEQYF TGTGCCAGCAGCAAAGACAGCTCCTACGAGCAGTACTTC
TRBJ2-1 NA NA TRBV7-7 CASSYRRSSYNEQFF TGTGCTAGCAGCTACCGACGGAGCTCCTACAATGAGCAGTTCTTC
TRBJ2-7 NA NA TRBV19 CASSIWPGQAYEQYF TGTGCCAGTAGTATTTGGCCGGGACAAGCCTACGAGCAGTACTTC
TRBJ2-1 NA NA TRBV27 CASIGYNEQFF TGTGCCAGCATTGGATACAATGAGCAGTTCTTC
TRBJ2-1 NA NA TRBV20-1 CSATEGNEQFF TGCAGTGCCACAGAAGGGAATGAGCAGTTCTTC
TRBJ2-5 NA TRBD1 TRBV15 CATSRDTGDDTQYF TGTGCCACCAGCAGAGATACAGGGGATGACACCCAGTACTTC
TRBJ2-3 NA TRBD2 TRBV7-3 CASSATSSGGTDTQYF TGTGCCAGCAGCGCTACCTCTAGCGGCGGCACAGATACGCAGTATTTT
TRBJ2-5 NA NA TRBV7-6 CASSLGWGEETQYF TGTGCCAGCAGCTTAGGTTGGGGCGAAGAGACCCAGTACTTC
TRBJ1-1 NA NA TRBV5-8 CASSLVTQAYNTEAFF TGTGCCAGCAGCTTGGTAACCCAGGCGTACAACACTGAAGCTTTCTTT
TRBJ2-7 NA NA TRBV2 CASTERYEQYF TGTGCCAGCACTGAGCGGTACGAGCAGTACTTC
TRBJ1-1 few NA TRBV10-3 CAISELLNTEAFF TGTGCCATCAGTGAACTGTTGAACACTGAAGCTTTCTTT
TRBJ2-3 NA NA TRBV5-4 CASSLEGRSTDTQYF TGTGCCAGCAGCTTGGAAGGACGTAGCACAGATACGCAGTATTTT
TRBJ1-3 NA NA TRBV4-1 CASSQDLSSGNTIYF TGCGCCAGCAGCCAAGATTTAAGCTCTGGAAACACCATATATTTT
TRBJ2-7 few TRBD1 TRBV2 CASSDGDSYEQYF TGTGCCAGCAGTGATGGGGACAGCTACGAGCAGTACTTC
TRBJ2-4 NA TRBD1 TRBV7-9 CASSFRDQQGVDIQYF TGTGCCAGCAGCTTTAGGGACCAACAGGGGGTAGACATTCAGTACTTC
TRBJ2-1 NA NA TRBV6-1 CASSERQSSYNEQFF TGTGCCAGCAGTGAAAGACAGAGCTCCTACAATGAGCAGTTCTTC
TRBJ2-5 NA NA TRBV7-9 CASSPRVKSETQYF TGTGCCAGCAGTCCTAGAGTTAAGTCGGAGACCCAGTACTTC
TRBJ2-1 NA NA TRBV6-1 CASSFKASSEQKFF TGTGCCAGCAGCTTTAAAGCTTCCTCGGAACAGAAGTTCTTC
TRBJ2-7 NA NA TRBV19 CATMTGAGQYF TGTGCCACCATGACAGGCGCCGGGCAGTACTTC
TRBJ2-3 NA NA TRBV6-1 CASSETRGLLTDTQYF TGTGCCAGCAGTGAAACAAGAGGCTTACTCACAGATACGCAGTATTTT
TRBJ2-1 NA TRBD1 TRBV9 CASSGGQGYNEQFF TGTGCCAGCAGCGGGGGACAGGGCTACAATGAGCAGTTCTTC
TRBJ1-1 few NA TRBV28 CASGEEMNTEAFF TGTGCCAGTGGCGAGGAGATGAACACTGAAGCTTTCTTT
TRBJ2-7 NA TRBD2 TRBV30 CAWNYGLANEQYF TGTGCCTGGAACTATGGACTAGCAAACGAGCAGTACTTC
TRBJ2-1 NA NA TRBV27 CASSLGGNSYNEQFF TGTGCCAGCAGTTTAGGGGGAAACTCCTACAATGAGCAGTTCTTC
TRBJ2-1 NA TRBD2 TRBV13 CASSLRTSAANEQFF TGTGCCAGCAGCTTACGGACTAGCGCTGCCAATGAGCAGTTCTTC
TRBJ2-1 NA TRBD2 TRBV29-1 CSVGTDSGGVYNEQFF TGCAGCGTCGGGACCGATTCGGGAGGGGTCTACAATGAGCAGTTCTTC
TRBJ2-7 NA NA TRBV11-2 CASRGGAYEQYF TGTGCCAGCAGGGGCGGAGCCTACGAGCAGTACTTC